A single TCR beta chain is shown here with its context. The source of the sample is a study of PD-1 blockade in classical Hodgkin lymphoma. Stated time point: cycle 4 day 1 (C4D1), after 6 weeks of nivolumab. The patients all showed relapse after autologous stem cell transplantation, while their brentuximab vedotin exposure varied. Produced via immunoSEQ multiplex PCR; TCRdb's table is partial and in-frame only. This table has more than 40,000 clones, around 69% appearing once. This CDR3 comprises 17 residues. In germline, CDR1 is SEHNR, CDR2 FQNEAQ (reference sequence). V lost 3 bases and J 1 base, leaving 17 bases between the germline ends.

The sequence came from a human donor with classical Hodgkin lymphoma. Sequencing was performed on peripheral blood mononuclear cells (PBMCs), taken before the fourth cycle of nivolumab. J is TRBJ2-3 and V is TRBV7-9; tentative D call: TRBD2 (6 bases). CDR3 residues: CASSFYGDWRGTDTQYF. The CDR3 DNA reads TGTGCCAGCAGCTTTTACGGGGACTGGCGTGGCACAGATACGCAGTATTTT.